Sequencing of this TCR beta chain was carried out in a study of T cells in Graves' hyperthyroidism and ophthalmopathy. Amplification of TCR beta CDR3 regions was performed using RNA transcripts as template. HTBI primers were used for first-round RT-PCR of the TCR CDR3. TCRdb re-analysed the multiplex PCR reads in MiXCR, keeping a single row per CDR3 protein. Of hundreds of thousands of distinct CDR3 sequences in the sample, around 19% are singletons; the top ten hold about two fifths. In its sample, this clonotype was seen many times. What it binds is unknown. General study points: Before onset, ophthalmopathy was predicted by the model a median about 6.2 months earlier.

In patients aged 18 to 65, hyperthyroidism was newly diagnosed, with duration under 2 months. Pregnant or lactating patients were excluded, as were those with uncontrolled infection or other autoimmune disease. PBMCs stemmed from under 11 ml fresh peripheral blood. V lost 5 bases, J lost 4 bases, and 14 bases stayed unmatched. This CDR3 spans 17 amino acids. Germline V lookup: CDR1 SGHVS, CDR2 FQNEAQ. The receptor's source is a man in his forties or fifties with Graves' hyperthyroidism. Sequences were obtained from blood. The chain uses TRBV7-8 and TRBJ2-1; TRBD2 aligns across 7 bases. The CDR3 sequence: CASSLRAAGISYNEQFF. The CDR3 DNA follows: TGTGCCAGCAGCCTCCGGGCAGCGGGGATATCATACAATGAGCAGTTCTTC.